This is a list of T cell receptor beta chains from one sample in a study of response to subunit inactivated influenza vaccine. TCRdb used MiXCR to reprocess the RT-PCR reads, holding one entry per CDR3 protein. The repertoire has 500,000 to 550,000 distinct CDR3 sequences, around 7.7% of them found once; the top ten carry under 15%. The specimen comprised PBMCs from blood, sampled about 23 months after vaccination. The receptors shown here come from a man in his fifties or sixties who received an inactivated influenza vaccine. Both conserved end residues are trimmed from each CDR3.

v_call cdr3_aa
TRBV27 ASTHDGGTDTQY
TRBV20-1 SASLTGGHNSPLH
TRBV20-1 SASQPNEQF
TRBV24-1 ATSGTRDGNTDTQY
TRBV28 ATWGGSTAKNIQY
TRBV5-1 ASSSTSGSYEQY
TRBV7-9 ASSLGLAGEGEQF
TRBV28 ASTVTGAGNTEAF
TRBV20-1 SAQKGVRNYGYT
TRBV18 ASSPVDDTQY
TRBV12-3/TRBV12-4 ASSPQTGGTGELF
TRBV6-1 ASSVGLEGVEQY
TRBV5-1 ASSSGTGVEQF
TRBV29-1 SVMGGPTEAF
TRBV20-1 SARDPGTTGQETQY
TRBV9 ASSVAGTGVDEQY
TRBV20-1 SARDLRGSSYEQY
TRBV10-3 AIQGDISQPQH
TRBV20-1 SAKGTGDETQY
TRBV6-5 ASSYSVRRLNTEAF
TRBV11-2 ASSLMEMRYQETQY
TRBV6-2/TRBV6-3 ASSYKTSGGLILWNEQF
TRBV19 ASSIGREQF
TRBV4-3 ASSQSRSIPPGAFNEQF
TRBV10-3 AISESTGPNQPQH
TRBV30 AWSSQTPIANYGYT
TRBV5-1 ASSINRGRFDGELF
TRBV5-1 ASSLKGTSSWGTDTQY
TRBV6-1 AIRDRGTSDTQY
TRBV29-1 SVGRLAGGTDTQY
TRBV7-2 ASSTPLAGIGELF
TRBV20-1 SALTGNSYNEQF
TRBV11-3 ASSQGQSYNEQF
TRBV5-6 ASSFRLAPYNEQF
TRBV28 ASNPLKNIAKNIQY
TRBV20-1 SATQGVFNQPQH
TRBV30 AWSLMGRETQY
TRBV5-6 ASSSSGTSGRIYTQY
TRBV30 AWSVQMGIYGYT
TRBV20-1 SANMRWIGEQY
TRBV6-1 ASSEYGRQGDNQPQH
TRBV20-1 SAPGSGAYEQY
TRBV4-3 ASSPGQGGGELF
TRBV10-3 AIRRLAGAYEQY
TRBV5-1 ASSLTATYYNSPLH
TRBV6-5 ASSYLRGETQY